The TCR beta chain under discussion was sequenced for a study of human T cells and chemical hapten exposure. Across the whole study: Small discrepancies in pooled library volume mainly accounted for the varying TCR yields per sample.

Specified time point: pre-sensitization, week 0. Treatment of the sample: therapeutic diphenylcyclopropenone sensitization with weekly scalp DPC. Unique molecular identifiers were affixed to discrete cDNA molecules within the library. TCRdb processed the RACE reads anew with MiXCR; each CDR3 protein has one entry. The data show tens of thousands of distinct CDR3 sequences, with roughly 10% seen just once and roughly 6.2% held by the top ten. This clonotype was seen at least ten times. This clonotype was sampled from a man younger than 40 with alopecia areata. Some clones in this sample may be carry-over from other donors' samples. This material consisted of whole blood, taken in connection with sensitization to the hapten diphenylcyclopropenone (DPC).

DNA for the CDR3: TGTGCCAGCAGCCAACCGGGACTAGCGGGATCCTACAATGAGCAGTTCTTC. Translating it yields CASSQPGLAGSYNEQFF. This sequence joins TRBV7-3 and TRBJ2-1, with 13 bases that match TRBD2. Per germline, CDR1 SGHTA and CDR2 FQGTGA. CDR3 length: 17 residues. V was pared by 5 bases and J by 1 base, with 5 bases of the junction left unmatched. The full variable domain, rest sourced from reference TRBV7-3 and TRBJ2-1, is GAGVSQTPSNKVTEKGKYVELRCDPISGHTALYWYRQSLGQGPEFLIYFQGTGAADDSGLPNDRFFAVRPEGSVSTLKIQRTERGDSAVYLCASSQPGLAGSYNEQFFGPGTRLTVL.